This TCR beta chain was identified during a study of T-cell reconstitution after alpha-beta-depleted transplantation in children. Findings and limits, study-wide: About two months after transplant, alpha-beta T cells reportedly came from several hundred expanded graft clones. Recipient T cells and thymic progenitors that survived gave rise to the high TCRbeta diversity observed at day 60 in some patients. Once a year had passed after transplant, T-cell counts and diversity came mostly from newly produced T cells.

Unique molecular identifiers were incorporated into the prepared TCRbeta library. Each CDR3 protein gets one entry after TCRdb re-called the PCR reads with MiXCR. The sample lists hundreds of thousands of distinct CDR3 sequences; around 14% were seen once. This clonotype has ten or more counts. Its antigen is unknown. The material sequenced was PBMCs, taken before TCRalphabeta/CD19-depleted stem cell transplant. The source of this sequence is a girl between 2 and 10 years old with congenital amegakaryocytic thrombocytopenia, due to receive a stem cell transplant.

CDR3 sequence (DNA): TGTGCCAGCAGCCCCAAGGGGGCCTATAGCAATCAGCCCCAGCATTTT. Translated, it gives CASSPKGAYSNQPQHF. J is TRBJ1-5 and V is TRBV7-8; 7 bases align to TRBD1. Unmatched junction bases numbered 7, after V lost 5 bases and J lost 0 bases. Germline V gives CDR1 SGHVS, CDR2 FQNEAQ. The CDR3 is 16 residues long.